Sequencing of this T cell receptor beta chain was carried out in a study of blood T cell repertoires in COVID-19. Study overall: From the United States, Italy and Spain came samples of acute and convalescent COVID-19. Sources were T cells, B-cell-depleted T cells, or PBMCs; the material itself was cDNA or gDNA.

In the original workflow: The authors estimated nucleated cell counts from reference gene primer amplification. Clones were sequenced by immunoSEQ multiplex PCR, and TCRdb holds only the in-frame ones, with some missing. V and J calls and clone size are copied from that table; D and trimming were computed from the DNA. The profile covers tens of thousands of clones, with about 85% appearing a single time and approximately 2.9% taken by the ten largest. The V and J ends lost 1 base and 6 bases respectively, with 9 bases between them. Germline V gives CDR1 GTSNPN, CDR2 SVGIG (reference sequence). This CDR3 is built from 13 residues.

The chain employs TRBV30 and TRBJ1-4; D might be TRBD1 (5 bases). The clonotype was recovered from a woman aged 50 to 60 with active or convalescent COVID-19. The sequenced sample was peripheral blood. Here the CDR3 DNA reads TGTGCCTGGAGTGGGGGCAGGGATGAAAAACTGTTTTTT. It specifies CAWSGGRDEKLFF. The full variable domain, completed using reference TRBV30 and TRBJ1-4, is SQTIHQWPATLVQPVGSPLSLECTVEGTSNPNLYWYRQAAGRGLQLLFYSVGIGQISSEVPQNLSASRPQDRQFILSSKKLLLSDSGFYLCAWSGGRDEKLFFGSGTQLSVL.